Listed below are T cell receptor beta chains from one sample, sequenced in a study of regulatory T cells in long-lasting Graves disease. TCRdb itself ran the multiplex PCR reads through MiXCR, one entry per CDR3 protein. This sample has under 300,000 distinct CDR3 sequences; around 17% occur once, and the top ten carry 22%. The specimen was peripheral blood mononuclear cells (PBMCs), collected at new diagnosis, from a patient treated with antithyroid drugs. These receptors were collected from a female donor with Graves disease. Each CDR3 is given with its conserved first and last residue. The D gene is left open where the match is weak. Only part of the rows carry a size: once, few, many, or a class if the clone is expanded.

v_gene,abundance,d_gene,j_gene,len,CDR3aa,CDR3nt
TRBV6-1,-,-,TRBJ2-7,14,CASSGLRSTYEQYF,TGTGCCAGCAGTGGTCTGAGGAGCACCTACGAGCAGTACTTC
TRBV7-9,-,-,TRBJ2-1,16,CASHPSPLGLGNEQFF,TGTGCCAGCCATCCATCCCCCCTAGGCTTGGGCAATGAGCAGTTCTTC
TRBV6-5,-,-,TRBJ1-2,16,CASSYAASRVLYGYTF,TGTGCCAGCAGTTACGCGGCCTCGAGGGTACTCTATGGCTACACCTTC
TRBV10-3,many,TRBD2,TRBJ2-2,17,CAISESGLALNTGELFF,TGTGCCATCAGTGAGTCGGGACTAGCTCTGAACACCGGGGAGCTGTTTTTT
TRBV20-1,few,TRBD2,TRBJ2-7,16,CSVRSYGSGISYEQYF,TGCAGTGTTAGATCGTATGGTAGCGGGATATCCTACGAGCAGTACTTC
TRBV4-1,many,TRBD2,TRBJ2-5,15,CASSQSFSGRETQYF,TGCGCCAGCAGCCAATCCTTTAGCGGGAGGGAGACCCAGTACTTC
TRBV4-2,-,-,TRBJ1-5,15,CASSQEEGREQPQHF,TGTGCCAGCAGCCAAGAAGAGGGGCGGGAACAGCCCCAGCATTTT
TRBV7-9,many,-,TRBJ2-3,15,CASSLSSLVPDTQYF,TGTGCCAGCAGCTTAAGTAGTTTGGTCCCAGATACGCAGTATTTT
TRBV28,many,-,TRBJ1-5,13,CASHPTTNQPQHF,TGTGCCAGTCACCCGACAACCAATCAGCCCCAGCATTTT
TRBV3-1,many,-,TRBJ2-2,12,CASSQGTGELFF,TGCGCCAGCAGCCAAGGGACCGGGGAGCTGTTTTTT
TRBV20-1,many,-,TRBJ2-3,15,CSARDPGLPPDTQYF,TGCAGTGCTAGAGATCCGGGGCTCCCACCAGATACGCAGTATTTT
TRBV30,many,-,TRBJ1-2,13,CAWSLGQNYGYTF,TGTGCCTGGAGCCTCGGACAGAACTATGGCTACACCTTC
TRBV9,many,TRBD2,TRBJ2-7,18,CASSVSTGGLAGGHEQYF,TGTGCCAGCAGCGTATCCACGGGGGGACTAGCGGGAGGCCACGAGCAGTACTTC
TRBV5-4,few,-,TRBJ2-7,13,CASSLGLLNEQYF,TGTGCCAGCAGCTTGGGTCTCCTCAACGAGCAGTACTTC
TRBV28,many,TRBD2,TRBJ2-7,16,CASSPRLAGGPDEQYF,TGTGCCAGCAGTCCCCGACTAGCGGGAGGGCCGGACGAGCAGTACTTC
TRBV15,-,-,TRBJ1-5,13,CATSIDGAQPQHF,TGTGCCACCAGCATTGACGGGGCCCAGCCCCAGCATTTT
TRBV12-3/TRBV12-4,many,-,TRBJ2-3,15,CASRQTGYGTDTQYF,TGTGCCAGCAGACAAACAGGGTATGGGACAGATACGCAGTATTTT
TRBV12-3/TRBV12-4,-,-,TRBJ1-1,14,CASTLKQGNTEAFF,TGTGCCAGCACGCTAAAACAGGGGAACACTGAAGCTTTCTTT
TRBV2,few,-,TRBJ2-5,13,CASRVGVQEAQYF,TGTGCCAGCCGAGTGGGGGTCCAAGAGGCCCAGTACTTC
TRBV5-5,-,-,TRBJ2-5,14,CDSSLYGVEETQYF,TGTGACAGCAGCTTGTATGGGGTGGAGGAGACCCAGTACTTC
TRBV12-3/TRBV12-4,-,-,TRBJ1-1,15,CACSRTGGWGTEAFF,TGTGCCTGCAGCCGAACGGGGGGTTGGGGAACTGAAGCTTTCTTT
TRBV11-2,-,TRBD1,TRBJ2-5,16,CASSLEGQKNQETQYF,TGTGCCAGCAGCTTAGAGGGACAGAAGAACCAAGAGACCCAGTACTTC
TRBV6-1,-,-,TRBJ1-5,15,CASRAWGNNNQPQHF,TGTGCCAGCAGGGCATGGGGGAATAACAATCAGCCCCAGCATTTT
TRBV30,-,TRBD1,TRBJ1-2,14,CAWSVGGRPKGYTF,TGTGCCTGGAGTGTAGGGGGCCGACCTAAAGGCTACACCTTC
TRBV9,-,TRBD2,TRBJ2-1,15,CASSRGGGIYNEQFF,TGTGCCAGCAGCCGGGGGGGTGGGATCTACAATGAGCAGTTCTTC
TRBV6-1,many,TRBD2,TRBJ2-7,14,CASSEPGLGREQYF,TGTGCCAGCAGTGAACCGGGACTAGGACGCGAGCAGTACTTC